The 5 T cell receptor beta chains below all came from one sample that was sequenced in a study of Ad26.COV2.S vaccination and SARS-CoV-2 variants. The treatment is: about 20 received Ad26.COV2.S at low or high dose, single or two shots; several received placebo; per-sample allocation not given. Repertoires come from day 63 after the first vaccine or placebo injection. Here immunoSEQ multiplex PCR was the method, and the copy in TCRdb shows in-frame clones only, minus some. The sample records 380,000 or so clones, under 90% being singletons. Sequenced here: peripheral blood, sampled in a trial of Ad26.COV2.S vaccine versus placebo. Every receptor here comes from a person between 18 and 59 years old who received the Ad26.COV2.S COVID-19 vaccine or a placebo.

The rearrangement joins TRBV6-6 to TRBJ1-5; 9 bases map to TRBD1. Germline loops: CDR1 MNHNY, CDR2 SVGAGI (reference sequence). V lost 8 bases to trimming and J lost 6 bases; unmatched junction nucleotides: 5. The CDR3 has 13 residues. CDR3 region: CASRDRAGQPQHF. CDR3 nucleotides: TGTGCCAGCCGGGACAGGGCAGGTCAGCCCCAGCATTTT.

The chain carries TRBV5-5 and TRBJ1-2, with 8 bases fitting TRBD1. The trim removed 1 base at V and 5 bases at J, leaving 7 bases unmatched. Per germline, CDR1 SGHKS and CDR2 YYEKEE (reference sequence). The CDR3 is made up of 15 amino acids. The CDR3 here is CASSLSPTGGYGYTF. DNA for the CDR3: TGTGCCAGCAGCTTGTCCCCCACAGGGGGATATGGCTACACCTTC. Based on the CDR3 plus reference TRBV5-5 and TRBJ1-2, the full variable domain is DAGVTQSPTHLIKTRGQQVTLRCSPISGHKSVSWYQQVLGQGPQFIFQYYEKEERGRGNFPDRFSARQFPNYSSELNVNALLLGDSALYLCASSLSPTGGYGYTFGSGTRLTVV.

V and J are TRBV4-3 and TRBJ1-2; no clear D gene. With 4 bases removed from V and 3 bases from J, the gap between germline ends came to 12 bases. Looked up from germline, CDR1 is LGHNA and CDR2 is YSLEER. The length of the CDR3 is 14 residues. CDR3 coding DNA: TGCGCCAGCAGCCCCTACTCCGGGGACTATGGCTACACCTTC. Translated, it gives CASSPYSGDYGYTF.

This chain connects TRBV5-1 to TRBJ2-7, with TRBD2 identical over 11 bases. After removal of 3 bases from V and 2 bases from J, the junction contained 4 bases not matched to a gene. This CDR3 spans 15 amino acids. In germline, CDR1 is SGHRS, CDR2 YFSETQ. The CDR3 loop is CASSWGTSGTYEQYF. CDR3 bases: TGCGCCAGCAGCTGGGGGACTAGCGGAACCTACGAGCAGTACTTC. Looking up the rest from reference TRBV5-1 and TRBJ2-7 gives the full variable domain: KAGVTQTPRYLIKTRGQQVTLSCSPISGHRSVSWYQQTPGQGLQFLFEYFSETQRNKGNFPGRFSGRQFSNSRSEMNVSTLELGDSALYLCASSWGTSGTYEQYFGPGTRLTVT.

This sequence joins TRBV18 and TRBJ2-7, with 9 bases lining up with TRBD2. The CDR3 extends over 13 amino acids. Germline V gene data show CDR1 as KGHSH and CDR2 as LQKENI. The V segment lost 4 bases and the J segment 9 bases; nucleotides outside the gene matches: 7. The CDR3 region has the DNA TGTGCCAGCTCACAGATAGCGGGAGAGGGGCAGTACTTC. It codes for CASSQIAGEGQYF.